The 13 T cell receptor beta chains below were found in one sample sequenced in a study of cytomegalovirus exposure and HLA in healthy donors. Researchers ran the PCR with 60 Vbeta and 13 Jbeta primers. Sequencing was performed with immunoSEQ multiplex PCR; in TCRdb, only in-frame clones are kept and a portion is missing. The top ten hold 7% to 7.5% of the sample, which has 150,000 to 200,000 clones, over 65% seen once. Material for sequencing was PBMCs. These receptors all stem from a man aged 35 to 55 in good health and CMV-seropositive.

The J gene is TRBJ1-5, the V gene TRBV6-5; D is perhaps TRBD1 (5 bases). The CDR3 has 12 residues. V lost 0 bases and J lost 11, with 8 bases in between. CDR1 MNHEY and CDR2 SVGAGI come from the germline V gene. For the CDR3, the DNA is TGTGCCAGCAGTTACTCACGGGGGGCCCAGCATTTT. Translation: CASSYSRGAQHF.

The chain has TRBV5-1 and TRBJ2-5, with a weak D call TRBD1 (5 bases). The CDR3 runs to 13 residues. Germline CDR1 SGHRS, CDR2 YFSETQ. V lost 4 bases and J lost 3, with 10 bases in between. CDR3 bases: TGCGCCAGCAGCGCGGACATTGAAGAGACCCAGTACTTC. Translation gives CASSADIEETQYF.

This clone was observed a few times. The genes are TRBV6-4 and TRBJ2-2; D is possibly TRBD2 (5 bases). The germline V and J ends were trimmed by 6 bases and 3 bases, with 8 bases remaining between them. The germline V gene encodes CDR1 MRHNA and CDR2 SNTAGT. This CDR3 is built from 13 residues. The CDR3 bases are TGTGCCAGCAGCTCCGGGGACACCGGGGAGCTGTTTTTT. Translation: CASSSGDTGELFF.

The chain is built from TRBV21-1 and TRBJ1-2; the table's TRBD1 call for D was not verified on the DNA. TRBV21-1 constitutes a pseudogene. The CDR3 loop spans 15 amino acids. This CDR3 is CASSLTGTGSTGYTF. The CDR3 DNA reads TGTGCCAGCAGCTTGACTGGGACAGGGTCAACTGGCTACACCTTC.

About this clone: At one end, the junction sequence differs from germline, possibly due to a read error. The chain employs TRBV15 and TRBJ1-1; tentative D call: TRBD1 (6 bases). The CDR3 contains 17 residues. Germline assignment: CDR1 LNHNV and CDR2 YYDKDF (reference sequence). CDR3 coding DNA: TGTGCCACCAGCGACAGACAGGAACTTAGCTTGAATACTGAAGCTTTCTTT. It specifies CATSDRQELSLNTEAFF.

J is TRBJ2-4 and V is TRBV2; 10 positions agree with TRBD2. The germline V gene has CDR1 SNHLY and CDR2 FYNNEI. This CDR3 comprises 16 residues. After removal of 5 bases from V and 5 bases from J, the junction contained 9 bases not matched to a gene. CDR3 loop: CASSRRWTSGQNIQYF. The CDR3, as DNA: TGTGCCAGCAGTCGTAGGTGGACTAGCGGTCAAAACATTCAGTACTTC.

The V gene is TRBV7-9, the J gene TRBJ2-7; 9 nucleotides align to TRBD1. This CDR3 comprises 16 residues. V gave up 6 bases and J gave up 9 bases; unmatched junction bases: 18. CDR1 and CDR2 from the germline V gene are SEHNR and FQNEAQ (reference sequence). DNA for the CDR3: TGTGCCAGCAGTTTACACTTACCGGGACAGGGCTGGACGCAGTACTTC. Protein sequence: CASSLHLPGQGWTQYF.

The chain employs TRBV9 and TRBJ2-3; 10 nucleotides line up with TRBD2. CDR1 is SGDLS, CDR2 YYNGEE, per germline. CDR3 length: 15 amino acids. Germline trimming cut 4 bases from V and 4 bases from J; bases unmatched to any gene: 6. The chain's CDR3 is CASSQAGGGADTQYF. CDR3 bases: TGTGCCAGCAGCCAAGCGGGGGGGGGCGCAGATACGCAGTATTTT.

In this sample, this clone turned up a few times. The rearrangement uses TRBV6-1 and TRBJ2-2; D not resolved. Per the germline V gene, CDR1 is MNHNS and CDR2 is SASEGT. Trimming cost V 4 bases and J 2 bases, with 5 bases left between them. There are 13 residues in the CDR3. CDR3 DNA: TGTGCCAGCAGTGGTACAAACACCGGGGAGCTGTTTTTT. Encoded protein: CASSGTNTGELFF.

This clone was counted once. The J gene is TRBJ2-3, the V gene TRBV10-3; D not certain. Germline CDR1 ENHRY, CDR2 SYGVKD. The germline V and J ends were trimmed by 6 bases and 2 bases, with 6 bases remaining between them. This CDR3 region has 12 residues. CDR3: CAIRADTDTQYF. CDR3 DNA: TGTGCCATCAGGGCGGACACAGATACGCAGTATTTT.

This chain uses TRBV28 with TRBJ1-1, with D uncertain. The germline V and J ends were trimmed by 8 bases and 0 bases, with 10 bases remaining between them. Germline CDR1 is MDHEN and CDR2 is SYDVKM. CDR3 size: 13 residues. The CDR3 loop is CASGPQVNTEAFF. DNA for the CDR3: TGTGCCAGCGGGCCTCAGGTGAACACTGAAGCTTTCTTT.

This chain links TRBV4-1 with TRBJ1-2; a weak D match, TRBD1 (6 bases). This CDR3 is built from 15 residues. Germline CDR1 MGHRA, CDR2 YSYEKL. Deletions cut 1 base from V and 0 bases from J, with 9 bases between. This chain's CDR3 is CASSQVGDTNYGYTF. In DNA, the CDR3 is TGCGCCAGCAGCCAAGTGGGGGACACTAACTATGGCTACACCTTC.

The chain employs TRBV7-9 and TRBJ1-2; D is ambiguous. CDR3 size: 16 residues. CDR1 and CDR2 from the germline V gene are SEHNR and FQNEAQ (reference sequence). V was trimmed by 5 bases and J by 4 bases, leaving 20 bases between them. The DNA for the CDR3 is TGTGCCAGCAGCCCTCAGAGCGTGACGATGGGCTATGGCTACACCTTC. Translated: CASSPQSVTMGYGYTF. The full variable domain, in which reference TRBV7-9 and TRBJ1-2 provide the parts outside the CDR3, is DTGVSQNPRHKITKRGQNVTFRCDPISEHNRLYWYRQTLGQGPEFLTYFQNEAQLEKSRLLSDRFSAERPKGSFSTLEIQRTEQGDSAMYLCASSPQSVTMGYGYTFGSGTRLTVV.